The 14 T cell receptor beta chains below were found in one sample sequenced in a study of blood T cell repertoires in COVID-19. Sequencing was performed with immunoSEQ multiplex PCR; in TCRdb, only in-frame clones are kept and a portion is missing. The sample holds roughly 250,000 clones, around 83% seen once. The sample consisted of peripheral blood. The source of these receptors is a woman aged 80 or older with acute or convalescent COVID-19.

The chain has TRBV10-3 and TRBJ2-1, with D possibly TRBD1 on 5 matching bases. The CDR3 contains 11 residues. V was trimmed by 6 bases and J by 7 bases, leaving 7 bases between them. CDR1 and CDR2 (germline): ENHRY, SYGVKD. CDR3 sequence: CAIRTGNEQFF. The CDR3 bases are TGTGCCATCAGAACAGGTAATGAGCAGTTCTTC.

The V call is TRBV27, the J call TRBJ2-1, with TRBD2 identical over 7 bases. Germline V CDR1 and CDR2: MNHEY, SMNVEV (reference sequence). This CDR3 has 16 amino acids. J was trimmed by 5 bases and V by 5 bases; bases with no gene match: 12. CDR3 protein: CASSLFRDYNDNEQFF. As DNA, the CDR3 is TGTGCCAGCAGTCTATTCCGGGACTACAATGACAATGAGCAGTTCTTC.

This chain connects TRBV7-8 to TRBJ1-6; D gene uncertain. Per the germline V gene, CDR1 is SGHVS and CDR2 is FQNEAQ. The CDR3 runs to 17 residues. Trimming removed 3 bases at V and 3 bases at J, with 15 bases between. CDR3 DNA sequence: TGTGCCAGCAGCTTTGTAGCCCCCGGAGGCTATAATTCACCCCTCCACTTT. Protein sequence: CASSFVAPGGYNSPLHF.

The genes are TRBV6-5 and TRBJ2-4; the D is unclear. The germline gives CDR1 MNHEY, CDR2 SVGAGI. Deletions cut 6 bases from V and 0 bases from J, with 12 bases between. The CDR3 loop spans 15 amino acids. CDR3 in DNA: TGTGCCAGCAGCCCATCAGACTTAGCCAAAAACATTCAGTACTTC. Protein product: CASSPSDLAKNIQYF.

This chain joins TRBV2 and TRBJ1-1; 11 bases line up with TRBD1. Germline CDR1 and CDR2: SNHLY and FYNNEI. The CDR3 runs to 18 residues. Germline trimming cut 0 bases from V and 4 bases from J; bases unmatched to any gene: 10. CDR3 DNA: TGTGCCAGCAGTGAAGCGCCTGGGACAGGGGGACGAGGCACTGAAGCTTTCTTT. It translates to CASSEAPGTGGRGTEAFF.

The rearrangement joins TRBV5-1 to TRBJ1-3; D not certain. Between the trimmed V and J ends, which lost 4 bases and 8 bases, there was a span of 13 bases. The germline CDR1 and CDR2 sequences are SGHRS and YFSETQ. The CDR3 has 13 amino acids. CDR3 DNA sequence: TGCGCCAGCAGCCCAACACGTCGTGACACCATATATTTT. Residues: CASSPTRRDTIYF.

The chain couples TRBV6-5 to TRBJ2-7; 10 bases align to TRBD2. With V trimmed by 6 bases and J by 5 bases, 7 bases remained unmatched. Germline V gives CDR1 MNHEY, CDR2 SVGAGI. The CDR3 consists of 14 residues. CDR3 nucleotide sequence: TGTGCCAGCAGGCCTAGCGGGGGCGGGGACGAGCAGTACTTC. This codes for CASRPSGGGDEQYF.

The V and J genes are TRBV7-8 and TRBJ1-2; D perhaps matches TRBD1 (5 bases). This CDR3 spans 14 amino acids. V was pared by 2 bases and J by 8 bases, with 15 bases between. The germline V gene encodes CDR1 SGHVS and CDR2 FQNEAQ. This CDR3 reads CASSLSQGQGGYTF. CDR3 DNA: TGTGCCAGCAGCTTAAGTCAGGGCCAGGGCGGCTACACCTTC. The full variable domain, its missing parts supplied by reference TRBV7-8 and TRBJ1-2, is GAGVSQSPRYKVAKRGQDVALRCDPISGHVSLFWYQQALGQGPEFLTYFQNEAQLDKSGLPSDRFFAERPEGSVSTLKIQRTQQEDSAVYLCASSLSQGQGGYTFGSGTRLTVV.

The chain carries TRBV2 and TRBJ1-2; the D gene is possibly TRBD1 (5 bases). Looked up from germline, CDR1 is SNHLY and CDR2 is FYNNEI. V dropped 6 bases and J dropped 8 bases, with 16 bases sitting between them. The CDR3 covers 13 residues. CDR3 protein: CASRNLPGQGYTF. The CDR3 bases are TGTGCCAGCAGAAACTTGCCAGGGCAGGGCTACACCTTC.

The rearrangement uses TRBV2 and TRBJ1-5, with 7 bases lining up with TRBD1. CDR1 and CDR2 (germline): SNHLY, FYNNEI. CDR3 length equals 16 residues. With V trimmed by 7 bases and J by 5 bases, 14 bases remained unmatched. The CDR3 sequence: CASNKDRLSIDQPQHF. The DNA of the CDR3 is TGTGCCAGCAATAAGGACAGGTTATCTATCGATCAGCCCCAGCATTTT.

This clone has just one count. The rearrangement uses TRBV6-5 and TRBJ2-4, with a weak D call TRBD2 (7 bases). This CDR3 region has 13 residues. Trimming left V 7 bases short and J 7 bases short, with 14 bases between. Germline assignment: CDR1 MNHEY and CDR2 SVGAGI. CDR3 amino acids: CASKQGGGNIQYF. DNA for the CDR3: TGTGCCAGCAAGCAGGGAGGGGGGAACATTCAGTACTTC.

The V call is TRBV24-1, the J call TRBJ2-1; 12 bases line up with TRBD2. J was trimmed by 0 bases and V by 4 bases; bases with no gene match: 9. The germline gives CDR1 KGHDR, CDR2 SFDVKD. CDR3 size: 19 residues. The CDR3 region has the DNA TGTGCCACCAGTGACCTCGGGACTAGCGGGTATAGCTCCTACAATGAGCAGTTCTTC. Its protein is CATSDLGTSGYSSYNEQFF.

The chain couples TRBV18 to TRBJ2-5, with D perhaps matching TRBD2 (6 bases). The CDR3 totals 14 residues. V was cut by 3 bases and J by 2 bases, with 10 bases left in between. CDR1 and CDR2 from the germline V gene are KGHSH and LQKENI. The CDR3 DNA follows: TGTGCCAGCTCACCCATGGGACTTCAAGAGACCCAGTACTTC. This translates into CASSPMGLQETQYF.

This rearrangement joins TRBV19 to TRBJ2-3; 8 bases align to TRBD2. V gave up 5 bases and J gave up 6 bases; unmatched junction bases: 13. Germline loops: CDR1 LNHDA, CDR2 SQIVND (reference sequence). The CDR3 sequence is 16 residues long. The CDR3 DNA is TGTGCCAGTAGTGGTTGGGTCGGGGGGGCCAGTGATACGCAGTATTTT. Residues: CASSGWVGGASDTQYF.